The sequence of this T cell receptor beta chain was determined in a study of blood T cell repertoires in COVID-19. Looking at the study overall: Both acute and convalescent COVID-19 samples were obtained from the United States, Italy and Spain.

Per the original data handling: Estimates of nucleated cell counts were drawn from the amplification of reference gene primers. Sequencing used immunoSEQ multiplex PCR; TCRdb keeps in-frame clones, though not all of them. V and J calls and clone size are given by that table; D and trimming were obtained from the DNA. In the table there are 98,000 or so clones, around 81% of which are singletons. CDR3 length: 12 residues. The germline V gene encodes CDR1 MNHEY and CDR2 SVGEGT. V was clipped by 0 bases and J by 9 bases, with 6 bases between them. Material: peripheral blood. The chain has TRBV6-2 or TRBV6-3 and TRBJ1-5; D is possibly TRBD1 (5 bases). The source of this sequence is a woman in her 70s with acute or convalescent COVID-19. The CDR3 region is CASSYSQGPQHF. The CDR3 nucleotides are TGTGCCAGCAGTTACTCGCAGGGGCCCCAGCATTTT.